This passage covers 17 T cell receptor beta chains from one sample sequenced in a study of T-cell memory formation after mild COVID-19. TCRdb used MiXCR to reprocess the 5' RACE reads, holding one entry per CDR3 protein. Here the sample spans 580,000 or so distinct CDR3 sequences, roughly 17% being singletons. What was sequenced was PBMCs or a T cell subset sorted from them (not recorded which). The source of these receptors is an adult woman who had mild COVID-19 (a few samples of this study predate the infection). Cell type and time point are not known.

This clonotype was detected ten times or more. V usage is TRBV10-2 and J usage is TRBJ2-3; a possible D gene is TRBD2 (6 bases). The germline CDR1 and CDR2 sequences are WSHSY and SAAADI. The V end was cut by 7 bases, the J end by 2 bases, with 28 bases between. CDR3 size: 19 residues. CDR3 sequence: CASKFSSPSGRTSTDTQYF. Here the CDR3 DNA reads TGCGCCAGCAAGTTTTCATCCCCTTCAGGGAGGACCTCCACAGATACGCAGTATTTT.

This clonotype was detected only a few times. This chain connects TRBV7-9 to TRBJ1-2; D gene uncertain. V was pared by 3 bases and J by 6 bases, with 17 bases between. Germline V gene data show CDR1 as SEHNR and CDR2 as FQNEAQ (reference sequence). This CDR3 is 15 amino acids long. The chain's CDR3 is CASSFLTPGPNGYTF. The CDR3, as DNA: TGTGCCAGCAGCTTTTTGACACCCGGGCCGAATGGCTACACCTTC.

V gene TRBV3-1 combines with J gene TRBJ2-3; 9 bases are a match to TRBD2. V shed 3 bases, J shed 2 bases, and the junction held 3 bases outside the gene matches. Germline CDR1 LGHDT, CDR2 YNNKEL (reference sequence). There are 15 residues in the CDR3. CDR3 protein: CASSHSGGLTDTQYF. CDR3 in DNA: TGTGCCAGCAGCCATAGCGGGGGCCTCACAGATACGCAGTATTTT.

V and J are TRBV20-1 and TRBJ2-3, with 8 bases lining up with TRBD2. Germline loops: CDR1 DFQATT, CDR2 SNEGSKA (reference sequence). Germline trimming cut 2 bases from V and 6 bases from J; bases unmatched to any gene: 13. The CDR3 is 16 residues long. This CDR3 reads CSARLRGVDGWDTQYF. For the CDR3, the DNA is TGCAGTGCTAGACTGCGGGGGGTGGACGGTTGGGATACGCAGTATTTT.

This clonotype was observed a few times. The V gene is TRBV19, the J gene TRBJ2-3, with D uncertain. The CDR3 totals 15 residues. Germline V gene data show CDR1 as LNHDA and CDR2 as SQIVND (reference sequence). V lost 0 bases to trimming and J lost 0 bases, with 7 bases between them. The CDR3 protein is CASSIDTGSTDTQYF. CDR3 coding DNA: TGTGCCAGTAGTATAGATACTGGGAGCACAGATACGCAGTATTTT. Full variable domain (remainder filled in from reference TRBV19 and TRBJ2-3): DGGITQSPKYLFRKEGQNVTLSCEQNLNHDAMYWYRQDPGQGLRLIYYSQIVNDFQKGDIAEGYSVSREKKESFPLTVTSAQKNPTAFYLCASSIDTGSTDTQYFGPGTRLTVL.

CDR3 DNA: TGTGCCAGCAGTCTAGCGGGAGCCGCGACCTGGGAGCTGTTTTTT. It is translated as CASSLAGAATWELFF. The chain uses TRBV6-2 or TRBV6-3 and TRBJ2-2; 10 nucleotides align to TRBD2. The CDR3 runs 15 residues. J lost 9 bases, V lost 5 bases, and 9 bases had no gene match. The germline CDR1 and CDR2 sequences are MNHEY and SVGEGT.

This clonotype came up many times. The junction departs from the called germline gene at one end, perhaps through a read error. This chain uses TRBV7-9 with TRBJ2-5, with D possibly matching TRBD2 (6 bases). Per germline, CDR1 SEHNR and CDR2 FQNEAQ (reference sequence). The CDR3 has 13 residues. CDR3 loop: CASSLLGGETQYF. The DNA for the CDR3 is TGCGCCAGCAGCTTGTTGGGGGGAGAGACCCAGTACTTC.

This CDR3 reads CASSQSRVDEKLFF. CDR3 DNA sequence: TGCGCCAGCAGCCAATCACGGGTCGATGAAAAACTGTTTTTT. This sequence joins TRBV4-1 and TRBJ1-4; D gene ambiguous. Trimming removed 2 bases from V and 6 bases from J, with 10 bases in between. Germline V gene lookup returns CDR1 MGHRA and CDR2 YSYEKL. CDR3 length: 14 amino acids.

This chain links TRBV30 with TRBJ1-1; D is undetermined. Germline CDR1 reads GTSNPN; CDR2 reads SVGIG (reference sequence). The CDR3 has 12 amino acids. V lost 2 bases and J 3 bases, leaving 7 bases between the germline ends. CDR3 sequence reads: CAWSMVDTEAFF. The CDR3 DNA reads TGTGCCTGGAGTATGGTGGACACTGAAGCTTTCTTT.

The chain carries TRBV20-1 and TRBJ2-7, with D perhaps TRBD1 (5 bases). The CDR3 extends over 14 amino acids. CDR1 and CDR2 from the germline V gene are DFQATT and SNEGSKA (reference sequence). The V end lost 4 bases, the J end lost 4 bases, and 17 bases lay between the germline ends. CDR3 in amino acids: CSATPVQGRYEQYF. The CDR3 DNA is TGCAGTGCTACCCCGGTGCAGGGAAGGTACGAGCAGTACTTC.

There are a few counts of this clonotype. This chain connects TRBV6-5 to TRBJ1-4; D call uncertain. Trimming took off 6 bases at V and 6 bases at J, with 17 bases between the two ends. The CDR3 runs to 15 residues. The germline gives CDR1 MNHEY, CDR2 SVGAGI. The CDR3 sequence is CASSTAAFLDEKLFF. CDR3 sequence (DNA): TGTGCCAGCAGCACCGCAGCGTTCCTCGATGAAAAACTGTTTTTT.

The chain joins TRBV4-1 to TRBJ2-1, with a possible D match to TRBD1 (5 bases). V lost 0 bases and J lost 6, with 15 bases in between. The CDR3 has 16 amino acids. Per the germline V gene, CDR1 is MGHRA and CDR2 is YSYEKL. As DNA, the CDR3 is TGCGCCAGCAGCCAAGATCGTTTCAGGGTCTCCAATGAGCAGTTCTTC. Translation: CASSQDRFRVSNEQFF.

This chain links TRBV29-1 with TRBJ2-3, with a weak D call TRBD2 (5 bases). V was cut by 0 bases and J by 6 bases, with 13 bases left in between. Germline V gives CDR1 SQVTM, CDR2 ANQGSEA. The CDR3 runs to 14 residues. CDR3 DNA: TGCAGCGTTGAAGACCCCCGGAGGTCGGATACGCAGTATTTT. It codes for CSVEDPRRSDTQYF.

Only a few counts were recorded for this clonotype. V usage is TRBV3-1 and J usage is TRBJ2-1, with a weak D call TRBD1 (5 bases). CDR3 length equals 13 residues. Looked up from germline, CDR1 is LGHDT and CDR2 is YNNKEL (reference sequence). Trimming pared 0 bases from V and 14 bases from J, leaving 14 bases between. For the CDR3, the DNA is TGTGCCAGCAGCCAAGATGGGGCAACCAAGGAGTTCTTC. Its protein is CASSQDGATKEFF.

CDR3 sequence: CASSQAGGVVEKLFF. CDR3 in DNA: TGCGCCAGCAGCCAAGCAGGGGGCGTTGTTGAAAAACTGTTTTTT. This chain links TRBV4-1 with TRBJ1-4; 8 positions agree with TRBD1. Germline V gene data show CDR1 as MGHRA and CDR2 as YSYEKL. The CDR3 sequence is 15 residues long. V lost 1 base and J lost 7; bases outside the gene matches: 5.

There are a few counts of this clonotype. The chain employs TRBV7-6 and TRBJ2-1; the match to TRBD1 covers 7 bases. This CDR3 contains 15 residues. Per the germline V gene, CDR1 is SGHVS and CDR2 is FNYEAQ. Trimming at V came to 4 bases and at J to 2 bases, leaving 5 bases not matched to a gene. In DNA, the CDR3 is TGTGCCAGCAGCTCTCCCACAGGGGCCTACAATGAGCAGTTCTTC. Translated: CASSSPTGAYNEQFF.

This clonotype was seen a handful of times. The chain combines TRBV9 with TRBJ2-5; a weak D match, TRBD2 (6 bases). V was pared by 0 bases and J by 2 bases, with 11 bases between. The CDR3 runs 15 residues. The germline gives CDR1 SGDLS, CDR2 YYNGEE. The CDR3 reads CASSVALAQQETQYF. The DNA of the CDR3 is TGTGCCAGCAGCGTAGCGCTAGCGCAACAAGAGACCCAGTACTTC. The whole variable domain, filled in from reference TRBV9 and TRBJ2-5, reads DSGVTQTPKHLITATGQRVTLRCSPRSGDLSVYWYQQSLDQGLQFLIQYYNGEERAKGNILERFSAQQFPDLHSELNLSSLELGDSALYFCASSVALAQQETQYFGPGTRLLVL.